The 13 T cell receptor beta chains listed next were all sequenced from one sample in a study of shared clonotypes between healthy human individuals. CD45RO-negative cells were positively selected for CCR7, leaving out terminally differentiated effector memory CD45RA+ cells. Measured with immunoSEQ multiplex PCR; TCRdb has only the in-frame clones, and not every one. Among 2 million to 2.5 million clones listed, about 95% were seen once. Sequencing used naive CD8+ T cells sorted from blood. The receptors stem from a man between 18 and 35 years old in good health.

This sequence joins TRBV6-1 and TRBJ2-7, with unresolved D. Germline CDR1 is MNHNS and CDR2 is SASEGT. The CDR3 covers 12 residues. The ends were cut back, 6 bases at V and 0 bases at J, with 6 bases in the middle. CDR3 coding DNA: TGTGCCAGCAGAGGGCTCTCCTACGAGCAGTACTTC. Translation gives CASRGLSYEQYF.

This clone occurred once. The rearrangement links TRBV4-3 to TRBJ2-5; no reliable D call. The germline gives CDR1 LGHNA, CDR2 YSLEER. The V end was cut by 5 bases, the J end by 4 bases, with 17 bases between. This CDR3 has 15 amino acids. CDR3 coding DNA: TGCGCCAGCAGCGAAGGGAATCTAGTCGGAGAGACCCAGTACTTC. Protein: CASSEGNLVGETQYF.

The chain couples TRBV27 to TRBJ1-3; no reliable D call. Germline V gene lookup returns CDR1 MNHEY and CDR2 SMNVEV (reference sequence). V was trimmed by 3 bases and J by 10 bases, leaving 13 bases between them. The CDR3 sequence is 13 residues long. The CDR3: CASSFRPIRTIYF. In DNA, the CDR3 is TGTGCCAGCAGTTTTCGCCCGATTCGGACCATATATTTT.

This clone was found once. The junction and the germline gene differ at one end; a read error may be behind it. The chain joins TRBV7-7 to TRBJ2-5; the D is unclear. The CDR3 has 14 residues. Germline V gene lookup returns CDR1 SSHAT and CDR2 FNYEAQ (reference sequence). CDR3 in amino acids: CASSSDPYQETQYF. CDR3 bases: TGTGCTAGCAGCTCCGACCCGTACCAAGAGACCCAGTACTTC.

This chain uses TRBV28 with TRBJ1-5, with a tentative D call TRBD1 (5 bases). Trimming took off 5 bases at V and 7 bases at J, with 12 bases between the two ends. This CDR3 is built from 13 residues. Germline assignment: CDR1 MDHEN and CDR2 SYDVKM. For the CDR3, the DNA is TGTGCCAGCAGTCGGACATTGTTACAGCCCCAGCATTTT. It yields the protein CASSRTLLQPQHF.

The chain combines TRBV4-1 with TRBJ1-2, with D possibly being TRBD1 (5 bases). The CDR3 sequence is 15 residues long. Germline V gene sequence: CDR1 MGHRA, CDR2 YSYEKL. The V gene lost 0 bases and the J gene lost 1 base, with 9 bases spanning the gap. CDR3 loop: CASSQDRTLNYGYTF. The CDR3 bases are TGCGCCAGCAGCCAAGATCGGACACTTAACTATGGCTACACCTTC.

On this clone: The sample carries other DNA sequences with the same CDR3. This chain links TRBV27 with TRBJ2-3; 11 positions match TRBD2. V lost 2 bases and J lost 6; bases outside the gene matches: 4. The germline V gene has CDR1 MNHEY and CDR2 SMNVEV (reference sequence). The CDR3 has 15 amino acids. The chain's CDR3 is CASSLGTSGTDTQYF. The DNA of the CDR3 is TGTGCCAGCAGTTTAGGGACTAGCGGAACGGATACGCAGTATTTT.

The chain uses TRBV4-1 and TRBJ1-2, with TRBD1 matching over 8 bases. V lost 0 bases and J lost 3; bases outside the gene matches: 6. The germline V gene encodes CDR1 MGHRA and CDR2 YSYEKL. CDR3 length: 16 amino acids. The CDR3 region has the DNA TGCGCCAGCAGCCAAGAAGATTCAGGGGGCGACTATGGCTACACCTTC. Residues: CASSQEDSGGDYGYTF.

This chain links TRBV15 with TRBJ1-1; D ambiguous. There are 14 residues in the CDR3. The V and J ends lost 1 base and 6 bases respectively, with 12 bases between them. Germline CDR1 reads LNHNV; CDR2 reads YYDKDF (reference sequence). The CDR3 region is CATSRGVLDPEAFF. In DNA, the CDR3 is TGTGCCACCAGCAGAGGGGTCCTAGATCCTGAAGCTTTCTTT.

Comments on this clone: Other DNA variants within this sample encode the same CDR3. The chain couples TRBV4-3 to TRBJ2-2; unclear D gene. The CDR3 consists of 15 residues. Trimming removed 0 bases at V and 2 bases at J, with 7 bases between. Germline V gives CDR1 LGHNA, CDR2 YSLEER. Written as DNA, the CDR3 is TGCGCCAGCAGCCAAGATTTGGGTAACACCGGGGAGCTGTTTTTT. Its translation: CASSQDLGNTGELFF.

The chain employs TRBV5-4 and TRBJ2-5; 7 bases map to TRBD1. Trimming cost V 3 bases and J 2 bases; bases outside gene matches: 7. The CDR3 runs 15 residues. CDR1 is SGHNT and CDR2 is YYREEE in the germline V gene (reference sequence). CDR3 DNA: TGTGCCAGCAGCTCCAACCCGACAGGGCAAGAGACCCAGTACTTC. It yields the protein CASSSNPTGQETQYF.

This chain connects TRBV9 to TRBJ2-7; D is ambiguous. CDR1 and CDR2 from the germline V gene are SGDLS and YYNGEE. This CDR3 region has 16 residues. The ends were cut back, 3 bases at V and 0 bases at J, with 16 bases in the middle. The DNA of the CDR3 is TGTGCCAGCAGCGCCTCTGGATCTTTGAGCTCCTACGAGCAGTACTTC. Protein sequence: CASSASGSLSSYEQYF.

The rearrangement uses TRBV5-1 and TRBJ2-5; TRBD1 matches at 9 bases. This CDR3 region has 14 residues. Trimming took 3 bases from V and 5 from J; bases not matched to a gene: 5. Germline V gives CDR1 SGHRS, CDR2 YFSETQ. For the CDR3, the DNA is TGCGCCAGCAGCTACACAGGGGGCTGGGAGACCCAGTACTTC. Translating gives CASSYTGGWETQYF. Based on the CDR3 plus reference TRBV5-1 and TRBJ2-5, the full variable domain is KAGVTQTPRYLIKTRGQQVTLSCSPISGHRSVSWYQQTPGQGLQFLFEYFSETQRNKGNFPGRFSGRQFSNSRSEMNVSTLELGDSALYLCASSYTGGWETQYFGPGTRLLVL.